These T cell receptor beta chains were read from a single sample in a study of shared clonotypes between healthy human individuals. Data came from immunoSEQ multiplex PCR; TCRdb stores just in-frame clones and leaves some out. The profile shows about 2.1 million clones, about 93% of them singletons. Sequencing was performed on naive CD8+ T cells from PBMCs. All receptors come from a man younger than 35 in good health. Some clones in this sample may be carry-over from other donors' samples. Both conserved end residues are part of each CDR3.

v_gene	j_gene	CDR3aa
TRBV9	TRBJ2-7	CASSGPRSDEQYF
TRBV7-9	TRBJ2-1	CASSLASGGTNNEQFF
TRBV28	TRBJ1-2	CASSPQGARDGYTF
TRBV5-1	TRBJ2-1	CASRAGIQMSNEQFF
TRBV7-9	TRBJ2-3	CASSLSGLTDTQYF
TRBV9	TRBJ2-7	CASSVGGRSYEQYF
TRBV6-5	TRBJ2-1	CASGRNEQFF
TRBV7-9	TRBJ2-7	CASSLAPSDRAGYEQYF
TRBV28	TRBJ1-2	CASSSRTRGLDYGYTF
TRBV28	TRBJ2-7	CASSLPPGGGYEQYF
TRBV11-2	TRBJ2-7	CASSPPGYEQYF
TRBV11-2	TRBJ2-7	CASSWDRGQSYEQYF
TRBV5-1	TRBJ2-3	CASSPTGQGLFTDTQYF
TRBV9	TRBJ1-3	CASSVGVRGNTIYF